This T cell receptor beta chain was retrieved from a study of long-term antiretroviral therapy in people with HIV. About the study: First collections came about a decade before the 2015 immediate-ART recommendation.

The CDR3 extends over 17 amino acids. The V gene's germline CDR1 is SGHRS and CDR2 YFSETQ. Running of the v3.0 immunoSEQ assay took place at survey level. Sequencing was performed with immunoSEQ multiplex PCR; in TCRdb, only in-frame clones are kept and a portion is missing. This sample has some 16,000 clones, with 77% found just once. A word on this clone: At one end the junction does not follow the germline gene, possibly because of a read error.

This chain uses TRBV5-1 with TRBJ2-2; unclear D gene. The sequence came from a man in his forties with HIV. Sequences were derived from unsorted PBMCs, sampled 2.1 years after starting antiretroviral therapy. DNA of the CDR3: TGCGCCAGCACCTTGTATAGTGGCATTTCGAACACCGGGGAGCTGTTTTTT. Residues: CASTLYSGISNTGELFF. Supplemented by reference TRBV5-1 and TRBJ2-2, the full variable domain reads KAGVTQTPRYLIKTRGQQVTLSCSPISGHRSVSWYQQTPGQGLQFLFEYFSETQRNKGNFPGRFSGRQFSNSRSEMNVSTLELGDSALYLCASTLYSGISNTGELFFGEGSRLTVL.